This T cell receptor (beta chain) was sequenced in a study of T cell responses to AZD1222 COVID-19 vaccine. A note on this clone: Its antigen is not known.

The table came from immunoSEQ multiplex PCR; TCRdb's copy has only in-frame clones and leaves some out. The table lists about 97,000 clones, around 89% of them singletons, with 6.5% to 8% in the top ten. Findings of the study overall: Without day 14 samples, only post-peak T cell repertoires were studied.

The germline V gene has CDR1 KGHDR and CDR2 SFDVKD. Unmatched junction bases numbered 5, after V lost 3 bases and J lost 2 bases. There are 15 residues in the CDR3. The receptor comes from an adult in good health. Sequences were derived from peripheral blood, sampled on day 0 of AZD1222 vaccination. The V and J genes are TRBV24-1 and TRBJ2-5, with TRBD1 identical over 7 bases. For the CDR3, the DNA is TGTGCCACCAGTGATCCGCGGACAGGTCAAGAGACCCAGTACTTC. It codes for CATSDPRTGQETQYF.